The source of this T cell receptor beta chain is a study of T-cell reconstitution after alpha-beta-depleted transplantation in children. The authors prepared the TCRbeta library with unique molecular identifiers. Each CDR3 protein is one row after TCRdb ran MiXCR on the PCR reads. The repertoire holds about 400,000 distinct CDR3 sequences, with roughly 20% as singletons. Looked up from germline, CDR1 is DFQATT and CDR2 is SNEGSKA (reference sequence). Deletions cut 0 bases from V and 4 bases from J, with 13 bases between. The CDR3 runs to 15 residues. This clonotype was picked up a small number of times.

This clonotype originated in a human donor who donated a stem cell graft to a child with acute myeloid leukemia. Here the sequenced sample was PBMCs from the stem cell graft donor, taken from the stem cell graft. The chain uses TRBV20-1 and TRBJ2-1; D possibly corresponds to TRBD2 (6 bases). DNA for the CDR3: TGCAGTGCTAGAGATTTGCTAGCGTCGTACAATGAGCAGTTCTTC. This codes for CSARDLLASYNEQFF.